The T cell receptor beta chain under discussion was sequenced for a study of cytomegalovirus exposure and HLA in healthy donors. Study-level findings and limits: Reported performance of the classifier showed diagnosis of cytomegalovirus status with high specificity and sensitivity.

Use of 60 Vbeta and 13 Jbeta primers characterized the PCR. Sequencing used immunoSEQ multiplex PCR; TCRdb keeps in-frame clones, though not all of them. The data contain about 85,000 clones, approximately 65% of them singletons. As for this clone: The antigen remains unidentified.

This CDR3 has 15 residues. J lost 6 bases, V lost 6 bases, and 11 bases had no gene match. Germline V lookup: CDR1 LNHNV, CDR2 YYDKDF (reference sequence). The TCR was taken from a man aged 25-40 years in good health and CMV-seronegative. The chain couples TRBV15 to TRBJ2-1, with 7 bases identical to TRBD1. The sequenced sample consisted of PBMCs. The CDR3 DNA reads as TGTGCCACCAGACTGCGGACAGGCCCCTCCAATGAGCAGTTCTTC. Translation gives CATRLRTGPSNEQFF.